A selection of T cell receptor beta chains follows, all from one sample in a study of blood T cell repertoires in COVID-19. Generated by immunoSEQ multiplex PCR, the TCRdb table keeps only in-frame clones and is missing some. Counted here are roughly 250,000 clones, about 89% occurring once; the ten biggest clones make up approximately 9%. Sequencing was performed on PBMCs or T cells enriched from blood (not recorded which). These receptors originate from a man between 40 and 49 years old who had recovered from COVID-19. The CDR3 runs from the conserved cysteine through the conserved F or W. A D gene is named only where the DNA matches it firmly. Clone size is not always given. Where it is, it says once, few, many or a class for expanded clones.

length: 17; V: TRBV12-5; J: TRBJ1-1; D: TRBD1; size: .; CDR3: CASGLIRDRGLGTEAFF; DNA: TGTGCTAGTGGTTTGATCCGGGACAGGGGGCTTGGCACTGAAGCTTTCTTT
length: 15; V: TRBV3-1/TRBV3-2; J: TRBJ1-5; D: .; size: .; CDR3: CASSQDSGTGQPQHF; DNA: TGTGCCAGCAGCCAAGATTCGGGAACTGGCCAGCCCCAGCATTTT
length: 14; V: TRBV28; J: TRBJ2-7; D: TRBD1; size: few; CDR3: CASSFRQGANEQYF; DNA: TGTGCCAGCAGTTTTAGACAGGGGGCGAACGAGCAGTACTTC
length: 14; V: TRBV3-1/TRBV3-2; J: TRBJ2-7; D: .; size: .; CDR3: CASSQVPSGAEQYF; DNA: TGTGCCAGCAGCCAAGTTCCCTCAGGGGCCGAGCAGTACTTC
length: 16; V: TRBV30; J: TRBJ1-5; D: .; size: few; CDR3: CAWSAQQLYSNQPQHF; DNA: TGTGCCTGGAGTGCTCAACAGCTGTATAGCAATCAGCCCCAGCATTTT
length: 11; V: TRBV3-1/TRBV3-2; J: TRBJ2-7; D: .; size: once; CDR3: CASSQAGEQYF; DNA: TGTGCCAGCAGCCAGGCGGGCGAGCAGTACTTC
length: 14; V: TRBV10-3; J: TRBJ1-3; D: .; size: .; CDR3: CAISDSRAGNTIYF; DNA: TGTGCCATCAGTGACAGCAGGGCTGGAAACACCATATATTTT
length: 18; V: TRBV19; J: TRBJ2-4; D: .; size: .; CDR3: CASSTRAPTPLAKNIQYF; DNA: TGTGCCAGTAGTACGCGAGCCCCAACCCCCCTAGCCAAAAACATTCAGTACTTC
length: 15; V: TRBV7-2; J: TRBJ2-7; D: TRBD2; size: .; CDR3: CASSLRTTSGGEQYF; DNA: TGTGCCAGCAGCCTTAGGACGACATCCGGGGGGGAGCAGTACTTC
length: 18; V: TRBV23-1; J: TRBJ2-3; D: TRBD2; size: .; CDR3: CASSQPRLAGGYTDTQYF; DNA: TGCGCCAGCAGTCAACCCCGACTAGCGGGAGGGTACACAGATACGCAGTATTTT
length: 17; V: TRBV7-2; J: TRBJ2-5; D: TRBD2; size: few; CDR3: CASSFSSTSGMGETQYF; DNA: TGTGCCAGCAGCTTCTCCTCGACTAGCGGGATGGGAGAGACCCAGTACTTC
length: 16; V: TRBV15; J: TRBJ2-7; D: TRBD1; size: .; CDR3: CATSREGQGHSYEQYF; DNA: TGTGCCACCAGCAGAGAGGGACAGGGCCATTCCTACGAGCAGTACTTC
length: 16; V: TRBV9; J: TRBJ1-2; D: .; size: .; CDR3: CASSVAPQGSNYGYTF; DNA: TGTGCCAGCAGCGTAGCCCCCCAGGGCTCAAACTATGGCTACACCTTC
length: 15; V: TRBV9; J: TRBJ1-1; D: TRBD1; size: few; CDR3: CASSARQGPNTEAFF; DNA: TGTGCCAGCAGCGCGAGACAGGGGCCGAACACTGAAGCTTTCTTT
length: 14; V: TRBV11-2; J: TRBJ2-7; D: .; size: .; CDR3: CASSPEQIYYEQYF; DNA: TGTGCCAGCAGCCCGGAACAGATTTACTACGAGCAGTACTTC
length: 11; V: TRBV11-3; J: TRBJ2-1; D: .; size: .; CDR3: CASSLSNEQFF; DNA: TGTGCCAGCAGCCTAAGCAATGAGCAGTTCTTC
length: 15; V: TRBV18; J: TRBJ1-2; D: TRBD1; size: .; CDR3: CASSPPGTGLDGYTF; DNA: TGTGCCAGCTCACCCCCTGGGACAGGGTTAGATGGCTACACCTTC
length: 15; V: TRBV19; J: TRBJ2-7; D: TRBD1; size: once; CDR3: CASRETGTGGYEQYF; DNA: TGTGCCAGTAGAGAAACGGGGACAGGGGGCTACGAGCAGTACTTC
length: 17; V: TRBV15; J: TRBJ1-4; D: TRBD1; size: .; CDR3: CATSRDRGQATNEKLFF; DNA: TGTGCCACCAGCAGGGACAGGGGACAAGCAACTAATGAAAAACTGTTTTTT
length: 15; V: TRBV11-1; J: TRBJ2-1; D: TRBD1; size: few; CDR3: CASSLIQGAYNEQFF; DNA: TGTGCCAGCAGCCTCATCCAGGGGGCTTACAATGAGCAGTTCTTC
length: 15; V: TRBV27; J: TRBJ1-5; D: .; size: .; CDR3: CASSDRDNKYQPQHF; DNA: TGTGCCAGCAGCGACCGGGACAATAAATATCAGCCCCAGCATTTT
length: 17; V: TRBV29-1; J: TRBJ2-1; D: TRBD2; size: .; CDR3: CSVDGTSGGLLKNEQFF; DNA: TGCAGCGTAGACGGGACTAGCGGGGGCCTTTTAAAGAATGAGCAGTTCTTC
length: 14; V: TRBV10-3; J: TRBJ1-1; D: .; size: .; CDR3: CAISETEGFTEAFF; DNA: TGTGCCATCAGTGAGACAGAGGGATTCACTGAAGCTTTCTTT
length: 16; V: TRBV4-1; J: TRBJ2-1; D: .; size: .; CDR3: CASSQLQGSVHNEQFF; DNA: TGCGCCAGCAGCCAGCTGCAGGGCAGCGTCCACAATGAGCAGTTCTTC
length: 14; V: TRBV10-1; J: TRBJ1-4; D: .; size: few; CDR3: CASSERPGSEKLFF; DNA: TGCGCCAGCAGTGAGCGGCCGGGGAGCGAAAAACTGTTTTTT
length: 13; V: TRBV11-2; J: TRBJ1-2; D: .; size: .; CDR3: CASSFEHNYGYTF; DNA: TGTGCCAGCAGTTTTGAACACAACTATGGCTACACCTTC
length: 14; V: TRBV19; J: TRBJ1-1; D: TRBD1; size: once; CDR3: CASSIILDRGKAFF; DNA: TGTGCCAGTAGTATAATCCTCGACAGGGGAAAGGCTTTCTTT
length: 13; V: TRBV27; J: TRBJ1-4; D: .; size: .; CDR3: CASSPRLGKKLFF; DNA: TGTGCCAGCAGTCCAAGGCTCGGGAAAAAACTGTTTTTT
length: 15; V: TRBV29-1; J: TRBJ1-1; D: .; size: .; CDR3: CSVGGRGFKDTEAFF; DNA: TGCAGCGTTGGAGGGCGAGGGTTTAAGGACACTGAAGCTTTCTTT
length: 17; V: TRBV5-4; J: TRBJ2-1; D: TRBD2; size: .; CDR3: CASSAGTSGRAMNEQFF; DNA: TGTGCCAGCAGCGCCGGGACTAGCGGCCGCGCGATGAATGAGCAGTTCTTC
length: 14; V: TRBV3-1/TRBV3-2; J: TRBJ1-1; D: TRBD1; size: .; CDR3: CASSRTGGYLEAFF; DNA: TGTGCCAGCAGCCGGACAGGGGGCTACCTTGAAGCTTTCTTT
length: 17; V: TRBV4-1; J: TRBJ1-5; D: .; size: .; CDR3: CASSQDPRPGGNQPQHF; DNA: TGCGCCAGCAGCCAAGATCCCCGGCCAGGGGGCAATCAGCCCCAGCATTTT
length: 16; V: TRBV27; J: TRBJ2-1; D: TRBD2; size: .; CDR3: CASSLTGGPRGNEQFF; DNA: TGTGCCAGCAGTTTAACGGGAGGGCCGAGGGGCAATGAGCAGTTCTTC
length: 16; V: TRBV28; J: TRBJ2-7; D: .; size: .; CDR3: CASSLLAGVDSYEQYF; DNA: TGTGCCAGCAGTTTATTGGCCGGGGTCGACTCCTACGAGCAGTACTTC
length: 15; V: TRBV6-2/TRBV6-3; J: TRBJ2-7; D: .; size: few; CDR3: CASNPSGTSSYEQYF; DNA: TGTGCCAGCAACCCTTCCGGGACTTCTTCCTACGAGCAGTACTTC
length: 15; V: TRBV4-1; J: TRBJ1-2; D: .; size: .; CDR3: CASSQFHPGNYGYTF; DNA: TGCGCCAGCAGCCAATTTCACCCAGGAAACTATGGCTACACCTTC
length: 14; V: TRBV19; J: TRBJ2-3; D: .; size: .; CDR3: CASSTRQNTDTQYF; DNA: TGTGCCAGTAGTACCAGACAAAACACAGATACGCAGTATTTT
length: 15; V: TRBV24-1; J: TRBJ1-3; D: .; size: few; CDR3: CATSDPVSAGNTIYF; DNA: TGTGCCACCAGTGACCCAGTGTCCGCTGGAAACACCATATATTTT
length: 15; V: TRBV28; J: TRBJ2-3; D: .; size: .; CDR3: CASSSQPLSADTQYF; DNA: TGTGCCAGCAGTTCCCAACCCCTCAGCGCAGATACGCAGTATTTT
length: 13; V: TRBV5-4; J: TRBJ1-2; D: TRBD1; size: .; CDR3: CASSTTTGDGYTF; DNA: TGTGCCAGCAGCACAACTACAGGGGACGGCTACACCTTC
length: 14; V: TRBV7-3; J: TRBJ2-1; D: .; size: .; CDR3: CASSVGGSYNEQFF; DNA: TGTGCCAGCAGCGTGGGGGGATCTTACAATGAGCAGTTCTTC
length: 15; V: TRBV24-1; J: TRBJ2-1; D: TRBD2; size: .; CDR3: CATSEAGGRVWEQFF; DNA: TGTGCCACCAGTGAGGCGGGAGGGCGGGTGTGGGAGCAGTTCTTC
length: 15; V: TRBV6-5; J: TRBJ2-5; D: TRBD1; size: .; CDR3: CATHPKSGGEETQYF; DNA: TGTGCCACCCACCCTAAGTCAGGGGGCGAAGAGACCCAGTACTTC
length: 13; V: TRBV19; J: TRBJ1-5; D: .; size: once; CDR3: CASSRGGNQPQHF; DNA: TGTGCCAGTAGTAGGGGGGGCAATCAGCCCCAGCATTTT
length: 13; V: TRBV15; J: TRBJ2-5; D: .; size: .; CDR3: CATSRDAVETQYF; DNA: TGTGCCACCAGCAGAGATGCGGTGGAGACCCAGTACTTC
length: 18; V: TRBV5-4; J: TRBJ1-3; D: .; size: .; CDR3: CASSLGGAAGAFGNTIYF; DNA: TGTGCCAGCAGCTTGGGGGGAGCTGCGGGGGCTTTCGGAAACACCATATATTTT
length: 12; V: TRBV12-3/TRBV12-4; J: TRBJ1-1; D: .; size: .; CDR3: CASSLRPGSAFF; DNA: TGTGCCAGCAGTTTAAGACCGGGATCCGCTTTCTTT
length: 16; V: TRBV27; J: TRBJ2-1; D: TRBD2; size: .; CDR3: CASSLSAGVFYNEQFF; DNA: TGTGCCAGCAGTTTATCGGCGGGAGTATTTTACAATGAGCAGTTCTTC
length: 14; V: TRBV27; J: TRBJ1-5; D: TRBD1; size: .; CDR3: CASRAQGVSQPQHF; DNA: TGTGCCAGCAGAGCACAGGGGGTGAGTCAGCCCCAGCATTTT
length: 15; V: TRBV9; J: TRBJ1-2; D: TRBD1; size: .; CDR3: CASSGRDRVGYGYTF; DNA: TGTGCCAGCAGCGGCCGGGACAGGGTCGGCTATGGCTACACCTTC
length: 12; V: TRBV18; J: TRBJ2-7; D: .; size: .; CDR3: CASSPRLNEQYF; DNA: TGTGCCAGCTCACCCCGGTTAAACGAGCAGTACTTC
length: 14; V: TRBV24-1; J: TRBJ1-5; D: .; size: .; CDR3: CATSDSGASQPQHF; DNA: TGTGCCACCAGTGATTCAGGTGCCAGTCAGCCCCAGCATTTT
length: 15; V: TRBV6-2/TRBV6-3; J: TRBJ2-7; D: TRBD2; size: .; CDR3: CASSLGLARTYEQYF; DNA: TGTGCCAGCAGCCTAGGACTAGCTAGGACGTACGAGCAGTACTTC
length: 13; V: TRBV12-3/TRBV12-4; J: TRBJ1-2; D: TRBD1; size: few; CDR3: CASTFDRDYGYTF; DNA: TGTGCCAGCACCTTTGACAGGGACTATGGCTACACCTTC
length: 12; V: TRBV6-1; J: TRBJ2-7; D: .; size: .; CDR3: CASSSVAYEQYF; DNA: TGTGCCAGCAGCTCTGTCGCCTACGAGCAGTACTTC
length: 14; V: TRBV15; J: TRBJ2-7; D: TRBD1; size: .; CDR3: CATSRDRGSYEQYF; DNA: TGTGCCACCAGCAGGGACAGGGGCTCCTACGAGCAGTACTTC
length: 12; V: TRBV7-9; J: TRBJ2-7; D: .; size: .; CDR3: CASSLVIYEQYF; DNA: TGTGCCAGCAGCTTAGTTATCTACGAGCAGTACTTC
length: 14; V: TRBV28; J: TRBJ2-3; D: .; size: .; CDR3: CASSLSRGTDTQYF; DNA: TGTGCCAGCAGTTTATCCAGGGGTACAGATACGCAGTATTTT